A single TCR beta chain is shown here with its context. This CDR3 region has 18 residues. V was clipped by 3 bases and J by 1 base; unmatched bases: 11. Germline CDR1 MNHEY, CDR2 SMNVEV (reference sequence). The PCR had 60 Vbeta and 13 Jbeta primers. Profiling relied on immunoSEQ multiplex PCR, and the TCRdb table lists in-frame clones only, not all of them. Of about 150,000 clones in the sample, nearly 80% were seen once. This entry belongs to a study of cytomegalovirus exposure and HLA in healthy donors. This chain links TRBV27 with TRBJ1-5, with 8 bases lining up with TRBD1. This receptor was identified in a male donor in good health and CMV-seronegative. Sequencing used PBMCs. The CDR3 nucleotides read TGTGCCAGCAGTTTGGCCGGGACAGGTGATAGGAGCAATCAGCCCCAGCATTTT. Translated, it gives CASSLAGTGDRSNQPQHF.